Listed here are 3 T cell receptor beta chains from one sample, sequenced in a study of T cells in Graves' hyperthyroidism and ophthalmopathy. It was RNA transcripts that yielded the amplified TCR beta CDR3 regions. HTBI primers were the set used in a first-round RT-PCR of the TCR CDR3. TCRdb re-called the multiplex PCR reads with MiXCR, one entry per CDR3 protein. The sample lists about 640,000 distinct CDR3 sequences, 20% to 25% occurring once. What was sequenced was blood. The receptors derive from a man between 25 and 39 years old with Graves' ophthalmopathy.

This clonotype was detected ten times or more. The genes are TRBV28 and TRBJ2-7; D might be TRBD1 or TRBD2, each matching 5 bases. This CDR3 contains 16 residues. V was clipped by 2 bases and J by 3 bases, with 17 bases between them. Germline V CDR1 and CDR2: MDHEN, SYDVKM. In DNA form, the CDR3 reads TGTGCCAGCAGTTTAAAAGTCCCGGGACGCATCTACGAGCAGTACTTC. The encoded protein is CASSLKVPGRIYEQYF. The full variable domain, in which reference TRBV28 and TRBJ2-7 provide the parts outside the CDR3, is DVKVTQSSRYLVKRTGEKVFLECVQDMDHENMFWYRQDPGLGLRLIYFSYDVKMKEKGDIPEGYSVSREKKERFSLILESASTNQTSMYLCASSLKVPGRIYEQYFGPGTRLTVT.

V usage is TRBV5-1 and J usage is TRBJ1-6; no firm D call. CDR3 length: 15 residues. The germline CDR1 and CDR2 sequences are SGHRS and YFSETQ. V lost 3 bases and J 7 bases, leaving 14 bases between the germline ends. The CDR3 loop reads CASSSAIPANSPLHF. The CDR3 region has the DNA TGCGCCAGCAGCTCAGCCATCCCCGCAAATTCACCCCTCCACTTT. Drawing the rest from reference TRBV5-1 and TRBJ1-6, the complete variable domain is KAGVTQTPRYLIKTRGQQVTLSCSPISGHRSVSWYQQTPGQGLQFLFEYFSETQRNKGNFPGRFSGRQFSNSRSEMNVSTLELGDSALYLCASSSAIPANSPLHFGNGTRLTVT.

This clonotype was found a few times. The gene calls are TRBV12-3 or TRBV12-4 and TRBJ1-3, with D tentatively TRBD1 (5 bases). The CDR3 contains 16 residues. V was cut by 4 bases and J by 1 base, with 14 bases left in between. CDR3: CASSSCRVSSGNTIYF. Here the CDR3 DNA reads TGTGCCAGCAGTTCCTGCAGGGTTTCTTCTGGAAACACCATATATTTT.